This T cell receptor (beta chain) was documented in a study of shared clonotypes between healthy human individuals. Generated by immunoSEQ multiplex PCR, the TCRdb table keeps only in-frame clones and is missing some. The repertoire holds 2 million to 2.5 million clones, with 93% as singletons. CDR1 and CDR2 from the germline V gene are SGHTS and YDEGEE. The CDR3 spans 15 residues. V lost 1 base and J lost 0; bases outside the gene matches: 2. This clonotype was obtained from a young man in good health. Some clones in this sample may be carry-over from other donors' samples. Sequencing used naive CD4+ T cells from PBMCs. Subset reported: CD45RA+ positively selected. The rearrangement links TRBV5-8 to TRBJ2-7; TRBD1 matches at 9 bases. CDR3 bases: TGTGCCAGCAGCTTGACAGGGGGCGCCTCCTACGAGCAGTACTTC. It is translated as CASSLTGGASYEQYF. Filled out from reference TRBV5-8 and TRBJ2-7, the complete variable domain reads EAGVTQSPTHLIKTRGQQATLRCSPISGHTSVYWYQQALGLGLQFLLWYDEGEERNRGNFPPRFSGRQFPNYSSELNVNALELEDSALYLCASSLTGGASYEQYFGPGTRLTVT.